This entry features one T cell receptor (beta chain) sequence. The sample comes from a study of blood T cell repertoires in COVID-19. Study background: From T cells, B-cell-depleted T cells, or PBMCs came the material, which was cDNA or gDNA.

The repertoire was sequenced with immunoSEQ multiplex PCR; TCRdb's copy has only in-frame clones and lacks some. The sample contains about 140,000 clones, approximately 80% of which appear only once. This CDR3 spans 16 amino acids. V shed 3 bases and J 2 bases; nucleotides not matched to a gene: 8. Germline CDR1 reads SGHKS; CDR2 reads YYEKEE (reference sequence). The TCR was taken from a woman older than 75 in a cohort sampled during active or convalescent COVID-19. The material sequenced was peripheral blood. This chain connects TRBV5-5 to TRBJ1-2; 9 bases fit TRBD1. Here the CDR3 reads CASSSVRGTGNYGYTF. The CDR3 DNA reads TGTGCCAGCAGCTCAGTAAGGGGGACAGGGAACTATGGCTACACCTTC.